What follows is one T cell receptor (beta chain) and its context. This sample was taken from a study of blood T cell repertoires in COVID-19. Study overall: The samples span acute and convalescent COVID-19 from the United States, Italy and Spain. Sources were T cells, B-cell-depleted T cells, or PBMCs; the material itself was cDNA or gDNA.

The CDR3 contains 11 residues. The ends were cut back, 7 bases at V and 6 bases at J, with 13 bases in the middle. CDR1 and CDR2 (germline): SQVTM, ANQGSEA. Original processing methods: Quantification of nucleated cells was approximated via reference gene primer amplification. Clones were sequenced by immunoSEQ multiplex PCR, and TCRdb holds only the in-frame ones, with some missing. V and J calls plus clone size are reproduced from that table; the DNA served to infer D and trimming. Among over 60,000 clones listed, over 75% were seen once. Specimen: peripheral blood. The chain joins TRBV29-1 to TRBJ2-7, with D perhaps matching TRBD1 (5 bases). The receptor was isolated from a man aged 70 or older with active or convalescent COVID-19. The CDR3: CSGAGISEQYF. CDR3 bases: TGCAGCGGTGCAGGGATTAGCGAGCAGTACTTC.